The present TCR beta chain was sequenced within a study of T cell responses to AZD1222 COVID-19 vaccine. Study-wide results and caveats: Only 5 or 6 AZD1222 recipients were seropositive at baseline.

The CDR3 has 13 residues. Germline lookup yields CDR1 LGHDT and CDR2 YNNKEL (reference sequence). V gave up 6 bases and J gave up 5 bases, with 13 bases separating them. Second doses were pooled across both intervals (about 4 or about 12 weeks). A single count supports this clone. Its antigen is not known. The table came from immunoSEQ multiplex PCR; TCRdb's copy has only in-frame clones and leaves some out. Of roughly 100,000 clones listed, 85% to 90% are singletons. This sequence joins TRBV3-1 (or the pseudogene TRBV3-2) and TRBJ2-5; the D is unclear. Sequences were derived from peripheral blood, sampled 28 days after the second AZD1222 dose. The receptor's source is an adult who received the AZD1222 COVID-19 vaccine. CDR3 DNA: TGTGCCAGCAGGCATTTACTGTTGGAGACCCAGTACTTC. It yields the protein CASRHLLLETQYF.